This TCR beta chain was recorded in a study of blood T cell repertoires in COVID-19. This clone was recorded only once. The CDR3 spans 16 residues. Germline trimming cut 4 bases from V and 5 bases from J; bases unmatched to any gene: 13. Germline CDR1 and CDR2: ENHRY and SYGVKD. Original methodology: The assay estimated nucleated cells by amplifying reference gene primers. Produced via immunoSEQ multiplex PCR; TCRdb's table is partial and in-frame only. V, J and clone size are taken as reported in that table, and D and trimming were inferred from the DNA itself. The sample holds some 78,000 clones, approximately 80% seen once.

The TCR comes from a man aged 60 to 75 with active or convalescent COVID-19. V gene TRBV10-3 combines with J gene TRBJ2-5; TRBD1 agrees at 7 bases. Sequencing used peripheral blood. In DNA form, the CDR3 reads TGTGCCATCAGTGCGACAGGGTCCAACCCGGAGGAGACCCAGTACTTC. This translates into CAISATGSNPEETQYF.